The rows below give T cell receptor beta chains drawn from one sample of a study of cytomegalovirus exposure and HLA in healthy donors. The assay was immunoSEQ multiplex PCR, and TCRdb's table has in-frame clones only and misses some. The table shows some 90,000 clones, with more than 75% occurring only once. Sequencing was carried out using PBMCs. All receptors derive from a human donor in good health. Each CDR3 is given with its conserved first and last residue. Fields, in order: V gene, D gene, clone size, J gene, CDR3 DNA, CDR3 protein. A D gene is named only where the DNA matches it firmly. Size values are once, few and many counts, or a class for expanded clones, and some rows have none.

>TRBV9|TRBD1|.|TRBJ1-4
TGTGCCAGCAGCGCCGGGGACAGGGGATCTAATGAAAAACTGTTTTTT
CASSAGDRGSNEKLFF
>TRBV5-1|.|few|TRBJ1-2
TGCGCCAGCAGCTTGGGGGGCAACTATGGCTACACCTTC
CASSLGGNYGYTF
>TRBV28|TRBD2|.|TRBJ2-3
TGTGCCAGCAGTTTATCCCAGACTAGCGGGGGAGATACGCAGTATTTT
CASSLSQTSGGDTQYF
>TRBV7-8|.|.|TRBJ1-4
TGTGCCAGCAGCTTAGCTCAGGGTGCAGGACTGTTTTTT
CASSLAQGAGLFF
>TRBV5-1|TRBD1|.|TRBJ2-3
TGCGCCAGCAGCGAGTCGACAGGGTCATCTTCAGATACGCAGTATTTT
CASSESTGSSSDTQYF
>TRBV6-6|.|once|TRBJ2-7
TGTGCCAGCAATCCCCATAACGGGGGGCCGGGTGAGCAGTACTTC
CASNPHNGGPGEQYF
>TRBV5-1|.|.|TRBJ1-5
TGCGCCAGCAGCTCTCCGGGGGGGCCCCAGCATTTT
CASSSPGGPQHF
>TRBV30|TRBD1|.|TRBJ1-1
TGTGCCTGGAGTCCAGACAGGGGGGCTGAAGCTTTCTTT
CAWSPDRGAEAFF
>TRBV28|TRBD1|once|TRBJ2-6
TGTGCCAGCAGGCCCATGGGACAGCTCCCCGCTGGGGCCAACGTCCTGACTTTC
CASRPMGQLPAGANVLTF
>TRBV11-2|TRBD2|.|TRBJ2-7
TGTGCCAGCAGCTTAGATCGGGGACTACCCCAGGCCTACGAGCAGTACTTC
CASSLDRGLPQAYEQYF
>TRBV12-2|.|once|TRBJ2-7
TGTGCAAGTCGCTTAGTTCGGGCGGGAGGGCCCAACGAGCAGTACTTC
CASRLVRAGGPNEQYF
>TRBV5-1|.|once|TRBJ2-5
TGCGCCAGCAGCTTGGGGGGGGAGAGGGAGACCCAGTACTTC
CASSLGGERETQYF
>TRBV29-1|.|once|TRBJ2-3
TGCAGCGTCTCCTTGGGCACTAGCACAGATACGCAGTATTTT
CSVSLGTSTDTQYF
>TRBV27|.|.|TRBJ1-6
TGTGCCAGCAGTTTTTGGGCGGGGGAGGGAACCCTCCACTTT
CASSFWAGEGTLHF
>TRBV6-5|.|.|TRBJ2-2
TGTGCCAGCAGTTACTACAGCGGGGAGCTGTTTTTT
CASSYYSGELFF
>TRBV28|.|.|TRBJ2-2
TGTGCCAGCAGTCCTGGGGGGTTGGGCACCGGGGAGCTGTTTTTT
CASSPGGLGTGELFF
>TRBV6-5|.|.|TRBJ2-6
TGTGCCAGCAGTTATCTGTCTGGGGCCAACGTCCTGACTTTC
CASSYLSGANVLTF
>TRBV10-3|.|.|TRBJ1-1
TGTGCCATCAGTGATGTGGGCCGACTGAACACTGAAGCTTTCTTT
CAISDVGRLNTEAFF
>TRBV5-4|.|.|TRBJ2-3
TGTGCCAGCAGCTTGGCCCTAGCAGGCACAGATACGCAGTATTTT
CASSLALAGTDTQYF
>TRBV25-1|.|.|TRBJ2-1
TGTGCCAGCAGTGAGTTGAGGGTAGATGAGCAGTTCTTC
CASSELRVDEQFF
>TRBV29-1|.|.|TRBJ2-2
TGCAGCGCTGTAATCGGGGAGCTGTTTTTT
CSAVIGELFF
>TRBV9|.|.|TRBJ2-7
TGTGCCAGCAGCGACGAGTACGAGCAGTACTTC
CASSDEYEQYF
>TRBV6-6|TRBD2|.|TRBJ2-2
TGTGCCAGCAGTCGGACTAGCGGGGGTAACACCGGGGAGCTGTTTTTT
CASSRTSGGNTGELFF